The rows below give T cell receptor beta chains drawn from one sample of a study of vaccination and CD4 T cells after COVID-19. MiXCR was run by TCRdb on the PCR reads, yielding one entry per CDR3 protein. The table shows roughly 26,000 distinct CDR3 sequences, with roughly 64% occurring only once. Their antigen targets remain unknown. The sample comprised CD4+ T cells from blood, cultured in vitro. Source of these receptors: a human donor who had recovered from COVID-19. CDR3s leave out the opening cysteine and the closing phenylalanine or tryptophan. Fields, in order: J gene, V gene, CDR3 length, CDR3 protein.

>TRBJ2-3|TRBV24-1|9
ATNYRDTQY
>TRBJ2-3|TRBV20-1|11
SAGSGRPDTQY
>TRBJ2-3|TRBV6-2/TRBV6-3|16
ASTFLGLAGVRTDTQY
>TRBJ2-5|TRBV2|12
ASKQGAGGETQY
>TRBJ2-7|TRBV27|12
ASSFRGSSYEQY
>TRBJ2-3|TRBV20-1|13
SARRPAGDTDTQY
>TRBJ1-2|TRBV7-3|15
ASSPGDRLNVNYGYT
>TRBJ1-5|TRBV6-1|14
ASSGWTGGRVQPQH
>TRBJ2-3|TRBV7-2|13
ASSLAGLPTDTQY
>TRBJ2-5|TRBV7-2|13
ASSLRSWDGETQY
>TRBJ1-5|TRBV7-9|10
ASSFGPQPQH
>TRBJ2-2|TRBV15|16
ATSRGRTGLTNTGELF
>TRBJ1-5|TRBV15|16
ATSNPIGGEYSNQPQH
>TRBJ1-1|TRBV7-9|13
ASSLDGTDNTEAF
>TRBJ2-2|TRBV27|14
ASSLGDRGLGGELF
>TRBJ2-3|TRBV6-1|13
PAGRAGGPTDTQY
>TRBJ1-1|TRBV12-3/TRBV12-4|13
ASSNRGDWNTEAF
>TRBJ2-6|TRBV30|16
AWSVHPGGVSGANVLT
>TRBJ1-1|TRBV12-3/TRBV12-4|10
ASSSSYTEAF
>TRBJ2-4|TRBV5-4|11
ASSHFPLNIQY
>TRBJ1-2|TRBV19|15
ASSLTTGTATTYGYT
>TRBJ1-2|TRBV20-1|12
SAYQTGWNYGYT
>TRBJ1-5|TRBV28|13
ASRSTGGRNQPQH
>TRBJ2-5|TRBV12-3/TRBV12-4|12
ASRGNTWGETQY
>TRBJ1-5|TRBV7-2|11
ASRTYLDQPQH